The rows below give T cell receptor beta chains drawn from one sample of a study of shared clonotypes between healthy human individuals. The table came from immunoSEQ multiplex PCR; TCRdb's copy has only in-frame clones and leaves some out. The sample contains roughly 2.1 million clones, about 92% of which appear only once. The sample comprised naive CD8+ T cells from PBMCs. All receptors derive from a young man in good health. Some clones in this sample may be carry-over from other donors' samples. Both conserved end residues are part of each CDR3. D genes are given only for firm matches. The size entry is marked missing in some rows and otherwise reads once, few, many or a size class.

len: 18; v_gene: TRBV11-3; j_gene: TRBJ2-3; d_gene: .; abundance: once; CDR3aa: CASSLEGPAAIRPDTQYF; CDR3nt: TGTGCCAGCAGCTTAGAGGGTCCGGCCGCGATTCGCCCAGATACGCAGTATTTT
len: 16; v_gene: TRBV7-9; j_gene: TRBJ1-2; d_gene: TRBD1; abundance: .; CDR3aa: CASSSNSGQGLRGYTF; CDR3nt: TGTGCCAGCAGCTCAAATTCGGGACAGGGCCTTCGTGGCTACACCTTC
len: 17; v_gene: TRBV4-3; j_gene: TRBJ1-1; d_gene: TRBD1; abundance: once; CDR3aa: CASSPNQGAWARDEAFF; CDR3nt: TGCGCCAGCAGCCCAAACCAGGGGGCTTGGGCGCGTGATGAAGCTTTCTTT
len: 17; v_gene: TRBV19; j_gene: TRBJ1-5; d_gene: .; abundance: .; CDR3aa: CASSMGPSPLGNQPQHF; CDR3nt: TGTGCCAGTAGTATGGGACCGTCACCCTTGGGCAATCAGCCCCAGCATTTT
len: 12; v_gene: TRBV14; j_gene: TRBJ2-7; d_gene: .; abundance: .; CDR3aa: CASSLRSYEQYF; CDR3nt: TGTGCCAGCAGCCTACGATCCTACGAGCAGTACTTC
len: 15; v_gene: TRBV4-3; j_gene: TRBJ1-1; d_gene: .; abundance: once; CDR3aa: CASSQDFPGNTEAFF; CDR3nt: TGCGCCAGCAGCCAAGATTTCCCAGGGAACACTGAAGCTTTCTTT
len: 16; v_gene: TRBV27; j_gene: TRBJ1-1; d_gene: TRBD1; abundance: once; CDR3aa: CASSLLPGQGHTEAFF; CDR3nt: TGTGCCAGCAGTTTGCTTCCGGGACAGGGTCACACTGAAGCTTTCTTT
len: 16; v_gene: TRBV4-1; j_gene: TRBJ1-1; d_gene: TRBD1; abundance: .; CDR3aa: CASNPGTALRSSEAFF; CDR3nt: TGCGCCAGCAACCCAGGGACAGCCCTTCGGTCCTCTGAAGCTTTCTTT
len: 14; v_gene: TRBV27; j_gene: TRBJ2-3; d_gene: .; abundance: .; CDR3aa: CASRDGAWTDTQYF; CDR3nt: TGTGCCAGCAGAGACGGAGCGTGGACAGATACGCAGTATTTT
len: 14; v_gene: TRBV13; j_gene: TRBJ2-7; d_gene: .; abundance: .; CDR3aa: CASSLGHVSYEQYF; CDR3nt: TGTGCCAGCAGCTTAGGACATGTTTCCTACGAGCAGTACTTC
len: 18; v_gene: TRBV4-1; j_gene: TRBJ2-2; d_gene: TRBD1; abundance: .; CDR3aa: CASSQKTRGQGNTGELFF; CDR3nt: TGCGCCAGCAGCCAGAAAACCAGGGGACAGGGTAACACCGGGGAGCTGTTTTTT
len: 16; v_gene: TRBV29-1; j_gene: TRBJ2-5; d_gene: TRBD2; abundance: .; CDR3aa: CSVGAGATRAFETQYF; CDR3nt: TGCAGCGTTGGGGCGGGAGCGACTCGCGCTTTCGAGACCCAGTACTTC
len: 15; v_gene: TRBV5-4; j_gene: TRBJ2-7; d_gene: TRBD2; abundance: .; CDR3aa: CASSSGTSGYYEQYF; CDR3nt: TGTGCCAGCAGTTCCGGGACTAGCGGGTACTACGAGCAGTACTTC
len: 15; v_gene: TRBV5-4; j_gene: TRBJ2-7; d_gene: .; abundance: .; CDR3aa: CASSKPGRSFYEQYF; CDR3nt: TGTGCCAGCAGCAAACCGGGACGGTCATTCTACGAGCAGTACTTC
len: 15; v_gene: TRBV9; j_gene: TRBJ2-1; d_gene: TRBD1; abundance: .; CDR3aa: CASSVGTGGHNEQFF; CDR3nt: TGTGCCAGCAGCGTAGGTACAGGGGGCCACAATGAGCAGTTCTTC
len: 15; v_gene: TRBV5-4; j_gene: TRBJ1-1; d_gene: .; abundance: .; CDR3aa: CASSFDGGPNTEAFF; CDR3nt: TGTGCCAGCAGCTTTGACGGGGGACCCAACACTGAAGCTTTCTTT
len: 15; v_gene: TRBV5-1; j_gene: TRBJ2-7; d_gene: .; abundance: .; CDR3aa: CASSLRQGPTYEQYF; CDR3nt: TGCGCCAGCAGCTTGAGGCAGGGGCCGACCTACGAGCAGTACTTC
len: 14; v_gene: TRBV28; j_gene: TRBJ2-2; d_gene: .; abundance: .; CDR3aa: CASSLGLNTGELFF; CDR3nt: TGTGCCAGCAGTCTAGGACTGAACACCGGGGAGCTGTTTTTT
len: 16; v_gene: TRBV5-1; j_gene: TRBJ2-7; d_gene: TRBD2; abundance: .; CDR3aa: CASSLVVAGGLYEQYF; CDR3nt: TGCGCCAGCAGCTTGGTGGTAGCGGGAGGGCTCTACGAGCAGTACTTC